The TCR beta chain under discussion was sequenced for a study of identical twins. As concerns this clonotype: Antigen: not known.

Study results and caveats: Cord blood beta clonotypes present at high abundance carried fewer insertions; no such pattern appeared in memory repertoires.

TCRdb reanalysed the 5' RACE reads using MiXCR and keeps one entry per CDR3 protein. Of more than 1.5 million distinct CDR3 sequences in the sample, around a third were seen once. The ends were cut back, 2 bases at V and 2 bases at J, with 12 bases in the middle. The germline gives CDR1 MNHEY, CDR2 SMNVEV (reference sequence). The CDR3 loop spans 15 amino acids. The sequence derives from a newborn girl in good health. V is TRBV27 and J is TRBJ1-2; D perhaps matches TRBD1 (6 bases). The sequenced sample consisted of cord blood. CDR3 residues: CASSLIPGQNYGYTF. The CDR3 bases are TGTGCCAGCAGTTTAATCCCCGGACAGAACTATGGCTACACCTTC.